This paragraph covers one T cell receptor (beta chain) sequence. The antigen is undetermined. These data are taken from a study of Tregs in tolerant kidney transplant recipients. Broader study findings: Changing PCR primers prevented nucleotide comparison between some patients' samples. Findings come from small patient numbers and require larger validation. Tolerant patients' donor-specific Tregs expanded beyond overall Tregs, suggesting antigen-driven growth.

CD4+CD25+CD127- Tregs, CD4+CD25- non-Tregs, CD4 and CD8 cells were sorted. CDR3 length: 13 amino acids. V gave up 6 bases and J gave up 5 bases; unmatched junction bases: 5. Germline V gene data show CDR1 as LGHNT and CDR2 as FRNRAP. The protocol was immunoSEQ multiplex PCR, while the TCRdb copy is restricted to in-frame clones and leaves out a portion. The table lists approximately 100,000 clones, 93% of them singletons. The sample consisted of CD4+ T cells from blood, taken before the transplant. The gene calls are TRBV12-5 and TRBJ1-1; 8 nucleotides agree with TRBD1. This receptor was identified in a human donor who received a combined kidney and bone marrow transplant. The CDR3 nucleotides are TGTGCTAGTGGGACAGGGGCAGGGACTGAAGCTTTCTTT. This translates into CASGTGAGTEAFF. The full variable domain, completed using reference TRBV12-5 and TRBJ1-1, is DARVTQTPRHKVTEMGQEVTMRCQPILGHNTVFWYRQTMMQGLELLAYFRNRAPLDDSGMPKDRFSAEMPDATLATLKIQPSEPRDSAVYFCASGTGAGTEAFFGQGTRLTVV.